Listed here is a single T cell receptor beta chain. Its target is not known. The CDR3 consists of 18 residues. Germline CDR1 and CDR2: MGHRA and YSYEKL. The V and J ends lost 4 bases and 1 base respectively, with 22 bases between them. The data stem from a study of vaccination effects on CD4 cells after COVID-19. Profiled with immunoSEQ multiplex PCR; TCRdb holds only in-frame clones, not every one. The profile shows around 68,000 clones, about 80% of them singletons. Study-wide results and caveats: Clonal contraction was marked in infection- and vaccine-induced clones late after vaccination. After vaccination of healthy people, only 1 of 255 vaccine-induced clones cross-reacted with common cold coronaviruses.

Ahead of sequencing, the ViraFEST assay grew antigen-specific CD4+ T cells using viral peptide pools. CD4+ T cells were isolated after around ten days of culture. Vaccine recipients had no previous SARS-CoV-2 infection; their nucleocapsid antibodies were negative. The researchers cultured some 2.1 million PBMC per well with about 11 IU/ml IL-2 and 8 to 10 ug/ml peptides. The chain has TRBV4-1 and TRBJ1-2; D unclear. The clonotype comes from a human donor who received a COVID-19 vaccine. Sequences were derived from CD4+ T cells from PBMCs cultured with SARS-CoV-2 spike peptides, sampled before COVID-19 vaccination. Written as DNA, the CDR3 is TGCGCCAGCAGCCCCGACCGGGATACCTTACGTTTTAACTATGGCTACACCTTC. Translated: CASSPDRDTLRFNYGYTF.